These 12 T cell receptor beta chains were sequenced from one sample in a study of T-cell memory formation after mild COVID-19. Using its own MiXCR run on the 5' RACE reads, TCRdb lists one record per CDR3 protein. This table holds about 340,000 distinct CDR3 sequences, about an eighth found once. The sample consisted of PBMCs or a T cell subset sorted from them (not recorded which). The origin of the receptors is a man between 18 and 35 years old who had mild COVID-19 (a few samples of this study predate the infection). Cell type and time point are not known.

The sample holds a few counts of this clonotype. V is TRBV20-1 and J is TRBJ1-2, with TRBD1 as a possible D gene (6 bases). The CDR3 is made up of 16 amino acids. Trimming shortened V by 3 bases and J by 4 bases, and 21 bases separated the two germline ends. Germline CDR1 reads DFQATT; CDR2 reads SNEGSKA (reference sequence). The CDR3 here is CSARRGGTYNSYGYTF. CDR3 coding DNA: TGCAGTGCTAGGAGGGGGGGCACATACAACTCCTATGGCTACACCTTC.

The chain uses TRBV4-3 and TRBJ1-2; D ambiguous. V was cut by 1 base and J by 4 bases, with 7 bases left in between. Germline values: CDR1 LGHNA, CDR2 YSLEER. CDR3 size: 13 residues. CDR3 loop: CASSQGVTYGYTF. DNA for the CDR3: TGCGCCAGCAGCCAAGGGGTTACCTATGGCTACACCTTC.

V usage is TRBV19 and J usage is TRBJ1-1, with TRBD1 matching over 8 bases. V was clipped by 7 bases and J by 10 bases; unmatched bases: 14. In germline, CDR1 is LNHDA, CDR2 SQIVND (reference sequence). This CDR3 has 14 residues. The CDR3 nucleotides read TGTGCCAGTACAAGGGCCCGGACAGGGACGGGAGCTTTCTTT. Amino acid sequence: CASTRARTGTGAFF.

The chain uses TRBV4-3 and TRBJ2-7; no firm D call. The CDR3 totals 10 residues. CDR1 is LGHNA and CDR2 is YSLEER in the germline V gene. Trimming removed 3 bases from V and 9 bases from J, with 6 bases in between. CDR3 sequence reads: CASSQLRQYV. DNA for the CDR3: TGCGCCAGCAGCCAGCTAAGGCAGTACGTC.

For the CDR3, the DNA is TGCAGTGCTAGAGACCCCACAGGGAGGGGAGAGACCCAGTACTTC. Protein sequence: CSARDPTGRGETQYF. The V gene is TRBV20-1, the J gene TRBJ2-5; possible D gene TRBD2, 7 bases. Trimming stripped 0 bases from V and 4 bases from J, with 15 bases between. Germline-derived CDR1 and CDR2 are DFQATT and SNEGSKA (reference sequence). This CDR3 comprises 15 residues.

The chain employs TRBV7-8 and TRBJ2-2; perhaps TRBD2 as D (6 bases). Germline V CDR1 and CDR2: SGHVS, FQNEAQ. V was shortened by 4 bases and J by 7 bases, with 13 bases between the two germline ends. The length of the CDR3 is 14 residues. CDR3 nucleotides: TGTGCCAGCAGCTCATTGGGGGGAAACGGGGAGCTGTTTTTT. It yields the protein CASSSLGGNGELFF.

V usage is TRBV29-1 and J usage is TRBJ1-5, with 12 bases that match TRBD1. Germline trimming cut 6 bases from V and 6 bases from J; bases unmatched to any gene: 12. From germline, CDR1 is SQVTM and CDR2 ANQGSEA. This CDR3 comprises 16 residues. The CDR3 is CSVTLGTGGGGQPQHF. The CDR3 DNA reads TGCAGCGTCACGTTGGGGACAGGGGGCGGTGGTCAGCCCCAGCATTTT.

In its sample, this clonotype was seen a few times. The gene calls are TRBV5-1 and TRBJ1-4; no clear D gene. The CDR3 runs 15 residues. CDR1 and CDR2 (germline): SGHRS, YFSETQ. The V end lost 4 bases, the J end lost 5 bases, and 15 bases lay between the germline ends. The CDR3, as DNA: TGCGCCAGCAGCGGAGGGAGTCGGGGAAATGAAAAACTGTTTTTT. Protein sequence: CASSGGSRGNEKLFF.

This clonotype occurred a few times. The chain recombines TRBV12-3 or TRBV12-4 with TRBJ2-5; TRBD2 matches at 8 bases. V gave up 2 bases and J gave up 5 bases; unmatched junction bases: 19. The CDR3 is 19 residues long. DNA of the CDR3: TGTGCCAGCAGTTTATTGGAGTGGACTAGCTCCCCAGAGAGCGAGACCCAGTACTTC. Translated, it gives CASSLLEWTSSPESETQYF.

This clonotype was counted only a few times. The CDR3 DNA reads TGTGCCAGCAGTTTTGTCACGGGGATCGGGGAAAAACTGTTTTTT. Its protein is CASSFVTGIGEKLFF. This sequence joins TRBV27 and TRBJ1-4; no clear D. The CDR3 covers 15 residues. CDR1 and CDR2 from the germline V gene are MNHEY and SMNVEV (reference sequence). V lost 3 bases and J lost 8, with 16 bases in between.

This clonotype was seen a few times. The V call is TRBV28, the J call TRBJ1-5; the D gene is possibly TRBD1 (5 bases). V was trimmed by 2 bases and J by 7 bases, leaving 12 bases between them. There are 14 residues in the CDR3. The germline V gene encodes CDR1 MDHEN and CDR2 SYDVKM. The CDR3 DNA is TGTGCCAGCAGTTTACCAACGGGGCGGCAGCCCCAGCATTTT. Translated, it gives CASSLPTGRQPQHF.

This clonotype was counted only a few times. The CDR3 nucleotides are TGTGCCAGCAGTTACGGGAGGGCTCGAATTCATGAAGCTTTCTTT. Protein: CASSYGRARIHEAFF. The chain combines TRBV6-5 with TRBJ1-1; D not resolved. V gave up 2 bases and J gave up 7 bases, with 17 bases separating them. This CDR3 contains 15 residues. Germline V gene data show CDR1 as MNHEY and CDR2 as SVGAGI.